Below, one TCR beta chain is given with its context. The antigen this receptor binds is unknown. No base qualities exist here, and no much larger clone lies one base off it. TCRbeta CDR3 regions were amplified from genomic DNA using the immunoSEQ Assay, a bias-controlled multiplex PCR. Per the authors' processing: The number of nucleated cells in each sample was estimated from the amplification of reference gene primers within the assay. To quantify the absolute abundance of each unique TCRbeta CDR3 rearrangement, sequence reads were collapsed and filtered. For each sample, productive Simpson clonality was calculated by taking the square root of Simpson's diversity index across productive rearrangements. TCRdb holds this immuneACCESS table with in-frame rearrangements only. Some clones are missing; in checked studies, unresolved V genes explain under half, and the rest has no known cause. V and J calls and clone size come straight from that table; D and trimming were deduced from the DNA. The sample includes more than 250,000 clones, with approximately 85% observed a single time. The ten largest clones add up to 0.65% to 0.8% of the sample.

This entry comes from a study of blood T cell repertoires in COVID-19 (dated by TCRdb to the early 2020s). A note on the overall study: Samples from collaborators originated in the United States, Italy and Spain and spanned both the acute and convalescent phases of COVID-19. A freely available public database, intended as a resource for researchers studying the immune response to SARS-CoV-2, is where the repertoires were released. The sample metadata nearly always contained a de-identified subject ID, COVID-19 status, age in years and sex. The material from the prospective study consisted of cDNA or gDNA derived from T cells, B-cell-depleted T cells, or PBMCs. Deeply sampled blood TCRbeta repertoires from subjects exposed to, actively infected with, or recovered from COVID-19 were included in the dataset. HLA class I and class II types, where available, came from metadata supplied by the sample provider rather than from assay-based typing. Samples were obtained from the ongoing ImmuneRACE study (first 160 participants) and from 1,254 subjects provided by 6 global collaborators.

The CDR3 runs 15 amino acids, cysteine and phenylalanine included. CDR3 DNA only is kept here, 45 bases in frame from base 1. Taken from the germline V gene, the CDR1 and CDR2 loops are LGHNA and YSLEER. V was cut back by 4 bases and J by 3 bases, leaving a gap of 15 bases between them. Whole blood was collected in K2EDTA tubes by collaborating institutions according to the institutions' own protocols. For TCRbeta analysis, collaborator samples were shipped as frozen whole blood, as isolated PBMCs, or as DNA extracted from either sample type. The full study reports these points: Clinical and demographic metadata were provided uncurated, with the amount varying by source and participant.

This clonotype was sampled from a human donor in a cohort sampled during active COVID-19. The chain couples TRBV4-3 to TRBJ1-2; D gene: possibly TRBD1, on 6 matching bases. The specimen was peripheral blood. In nucleotide form, the sequence is TGCGCCAGCAGCCCAACCCCAGGGGATGACTATGGCTACACCTTC. It is translated as CASSPTPGDDYGYTF.